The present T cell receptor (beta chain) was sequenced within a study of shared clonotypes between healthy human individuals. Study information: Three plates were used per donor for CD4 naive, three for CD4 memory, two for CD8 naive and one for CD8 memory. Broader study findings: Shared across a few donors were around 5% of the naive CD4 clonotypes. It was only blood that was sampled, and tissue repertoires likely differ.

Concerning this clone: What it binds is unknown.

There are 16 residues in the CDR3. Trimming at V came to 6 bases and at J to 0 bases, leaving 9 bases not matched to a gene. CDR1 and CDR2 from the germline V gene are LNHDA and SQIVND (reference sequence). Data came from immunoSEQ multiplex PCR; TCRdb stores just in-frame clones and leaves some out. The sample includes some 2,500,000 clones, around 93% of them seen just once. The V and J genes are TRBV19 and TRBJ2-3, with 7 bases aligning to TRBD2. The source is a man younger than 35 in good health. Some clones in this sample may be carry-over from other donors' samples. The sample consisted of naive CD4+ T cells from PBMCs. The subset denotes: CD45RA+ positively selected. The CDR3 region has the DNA TGTGCCAGTAGAGGGGATAGGCGGGAGAGCACAGATACGCAGTATTTT. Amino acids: CASRGDRRESTDTQYF.